Here is one T cell receptor beta chain with its context. No antigen is known for it. The data derive from a study of OX40 agonist ivuxolimab in advanced cancers. Germline loops: CDR1 SQVTM, CDR2 ANQGSEA. The CDR3 contains 12 residues. With 1 base removed from V and 4 bases from J, the gap between germline ends came to 8 bases. TCRdb keeps only in-frame clones here, not all; method: immunoSEQ multiplex PCR. The table records about 63,000 clones, about 90% of them present only once. Whole-study results and caveats: Expanded peripheral T-cell antigen specificity went undetermined.

V usage is TRBV29-1 and J usage is TRBJ2-7; tentatively, D is TRBD2 (5 bases). Sequencing used CD4+ or CD8+ T cells sorted from blood, obtained in a trial of the OX40 agonist ivuxolimab. The source is an adult with an advanced solid tumor such as melanoma, head and neck, liver or kidney cancer. Here the CDR3 reads CSVEAGWYEQYF. CDR3 in DNA: TGCAGCGTTGAAGCGGGATGGTACGAGCAGTACTTC.